The 16 T cell receptor beta chains listed next were all sequenced from one sample in a study of T cells in tuberculosis. The protocol was immunoSEQ multiplex PCR, while the TCRdb copy is restricted to in-frame clones and leaves out a portion. The sample consists of tens of thousands of clones, around 94% of them appearing once. Material for sequencing was PBMCs. The receptor source for this set is a donor aged 10 to 29 with latent tuberculosis or without tuberculosis infection.

The genes are TRBV5-1 and TRBJ2-1, with 7 nucleotides matching TRBD2. J was trimmed by 0 bases and V by 0 bases; bases with no gene match: 6. The CDR3 extends over 17 amino acids. Germline CDR1 and CDR2: SGHRS and YFSETQ. The CDR3 spells CASSLEPSGSSYNEQFF. The CDR3 coding sequence is TGCGCCAGCAGCTTGGAGCCTAGCGGTAGCTCCTACAATGAGCAGTTCTTC.

V is TRBV11-2 and J is TRBJ1-2, with D uncertain. The CDR3 loop spans 14 amino acids. Looked up from germline, CDR1 is SGHAT and CDR2 is FQNNGV. Between the trimmed V and J ends, which lost 5 bases and 4 bases, there was a span of 14 bases. The CDR3 region is CASSLGRTSYGYTF. CDR3 bases: TGTGCCAGCAGCCTAGGACGGACTTCCTATGGCTACACCTTC.

By its share, this clone is medium-sized. This chain uses TRBV6-1 with TRBJ1-1, with D tentatively TRBD1 (5 bases). The CDR3 has 9 residues. V lost 7 bases and J lost 10, with 7 bases in between. The V gene's germline CDR1 is MNHNS and CDR2 SASEGT. The DNA of the CDR3 is TGTGCCAGCACGACAGCAGCTTTCTTT. It is translated as CASTTAAFF.

This clone showed up just once. The CDR3 DNA reads TGTGCCAGCATCCTTGGGACTAGCGGGAGTCCCGAGCAGTACTTC. As protein: CASILGTSGSPEQYF. J is TRBJ2-7 and V is TRBV6-1; TRBD2 agrees at 14 bases. CDR3 size: 15 residues. Germline CDR1 reads MNHNS; CDR2 reads SASEGT. V lost 7 bases to trimming and J lost 6 bases; unmatched junction nucleotides: 8.

This chain joins TRBV5-1 and TRBJ2-2, with 10 bases lining up with TRBD1. The CDR3 is made up of 17 amino acids. Unmatched junction bases numbered 12, after V lost 3 bases and J lost 7 bases. The germline gives CDR1 SGHRS, CDR2 YFSETQ. The CDR3 coding sequence is TGCGCCAGCAGCTGGAAACCCGGGACAGGGGTACGCGGGGAGCTGTTTTTT. As protein: CASSWKPGTGVRGELFF.

The CDR3 DNA reads TGCAGCGTTGTACAGTTTCTGGACAATGAGCAGTTCTTC. It yields the protein CSVVQFLDNEQFF. The V call is TRBV29-1, the J call TRBJ2-1; no reliable D call. The CDR3 is 13 residues long. The ends were cut back, 4 bases at V and 5 bases at J, with 12 bases in the middle. Germline-derived CDR1 and CDR2 are SQVTM and ANQGSEA.

The chain links TRBV18 to TRBJ2-1; TRBD1 agrees at 7 bases. The CDR3 has 15 amino acids. Trimming at V came to 3 bases and at J to 5 bases, leaving 7 bases not matched to a gene. Germline lookup yields CDR1 KGHSH and CDR2 LQKENI. The CDR3 is CASSPPGQHDNEQFF. CDR3 DNA: TGTGCCAGCTCACCCCCGGGACAGCATGACAATGAGCAGTTCTTC.

This sequence joins TRBV30 and TRBJ2-5; D uncertain. In germline, CDR1 is GTSNPN, CDR2 SVGIG (reference sequence). V gave up 2 bases and J gave up 1 base, with 8 bases separating them. The CDR3 is 13 residues long. The CDR3 is CAWSRRLQETQYF. DNA for the CDR3: TGTGCCTGGAGTCGGAGACTCCAAGAGACCCAGTACTTC. Looking up the rest from reference TRBV30 and TRBJ2-5 gives the full variable domain: SQTIHQWPATLVQPVGSPLSLECTVEGTSNPNLYWYRQAAGRGLQLLFYSVGIGQISSEVPQNLSASRPQDRQFILSSKKLLLSDSGFYLCAWSRRLQETQYFGPGTRLLVL.

The V and J genes are TRBV9 and TRBJ2-7, with 8 bases aligning to TRBD2. The trim removed 0 bases at V and 1 base at J, leaving 3 bases unmatched. The germline CDR1 and CDR2 sequences are SGDLS and YYNGEE. The CDR3 spans 15 residues. DNA for the CDR3: TGTGCCAGCAGCGTAGGGACTAGCAGGTCCTACGAGCAGTACTTC. This gives the protein CASSVGTSRSYEQYF.

V and J are TRBV6-5 and TRBJ2-2; D possibly corresponds to TRBD1 (6 bases). Germline assignment: CDR1 MNHEY and CDR2 SVGAGI. V shed 4 bases and J shed 4 bases, with 13 bases lying between them. There are 15 residues in the CDR3. In nucleotides, the CDR3 is TGTGCCAGCAGTTCGCCGGGACAAATCACCGGGGAGCTGTTTTTT. Translated: CASSSPGQITGELFF.

This chain uses TRBV5-6 with TRBJ2-5; no reliable D call. The germline V gene has CDR1 SGHDT and CDR2 YYEEEE. V lost 4 bases and J 4 bases, leaving 5 bases between the germline ends. The CDR3 contains 11 residues. In DNA, the CDR3 is TGTGCCAGCAGCGCTAGAGAGACCCAGTACTTC. It specifies CASSARETQYF.

The rearrangement uses TRBV18 and TRBJ2-7; TRBD2 aligns across 12 bases. The CDR3 sequence is 15 residues long. Trimming cost V 5 bases and J 6 bases; bases outside gene matches: 8. Looked up from germline, CDR1 is KGHSH and CDR2 is LQKENI. In DNA, the CDR3 is TGTGCCAGCTCAGCGACTAGCGGGAGAAGGATCGAGCAGTACTTC. This codes for CASSATSGRRIEQYF.

The V gene is TRBV4-3, the J gene TRBJ2-3; TRBD2 agrees at 11 bases. Per germline, CDR1 LGHNA and CDR2 YSLEER. This CDR3 comprises 15 residues. The V segment lost 0 bases and the J segment 6 bases; nucleotides outside the gene matches: 2. The CDR3 sequence is CASSQEVAGGDTQYF. In DNA form, the CDR3 reads TGCGCCAGCAGCCAAGAAGTAGCGGGAGGGGATACGCAGTATTTT.

The rearrangement joins TRBV5-1 to TRBJ2-7; a weak D match, TRBD2 (6 bases). This CDR3 spans 14 amino acids. V lost 2 bases, J lost 2 bases, and 11 bases lay in between. CDR1 SGHRS and CDR2 YFSETQ come from the germline V gene. CDR3 amino acids: CASSLPSVTYEQYF. In DNA form, the CDR3 reads TGCGCCAGCAGCTTACCTAGCGTAACCTACGAGCAGTACTTC.

This chain links TRBV30 with TRBJ1-1, with TRBD1 as a possible D gene (5 bases). With 4 bases removed from V and 0 bases from J, the gap between germline ends came to 12 bases. The CDR3 spans 14 residues. The V gene's germline CDR1 is GTSNPN and CDR2 SVGIG (reference sequence). CDR3 loop: CAWNLGQMNTEAFF. The DNA of the CDR3 is TGTGCCTGGAACCTGGGGCAGATGAACACTGAAGCTTTCTTT.

The J gene is TRBJ1-1, the V gene TRBV4-1; TRBD1 matches at 7 bases. V shed 7 bases, J shed 6 bases, and the junction held 5 bases outside the gene matches. Germline-derived CDR1 and CDR2 are MGHRA and YSYEKL. CDR3 size: 12 residues. CDR3 residues: CASTRQGSEAFF. The CDR3 bases are TGCGCCAGCACCCGACAGGGATCTGAAGCTTTCTTT.